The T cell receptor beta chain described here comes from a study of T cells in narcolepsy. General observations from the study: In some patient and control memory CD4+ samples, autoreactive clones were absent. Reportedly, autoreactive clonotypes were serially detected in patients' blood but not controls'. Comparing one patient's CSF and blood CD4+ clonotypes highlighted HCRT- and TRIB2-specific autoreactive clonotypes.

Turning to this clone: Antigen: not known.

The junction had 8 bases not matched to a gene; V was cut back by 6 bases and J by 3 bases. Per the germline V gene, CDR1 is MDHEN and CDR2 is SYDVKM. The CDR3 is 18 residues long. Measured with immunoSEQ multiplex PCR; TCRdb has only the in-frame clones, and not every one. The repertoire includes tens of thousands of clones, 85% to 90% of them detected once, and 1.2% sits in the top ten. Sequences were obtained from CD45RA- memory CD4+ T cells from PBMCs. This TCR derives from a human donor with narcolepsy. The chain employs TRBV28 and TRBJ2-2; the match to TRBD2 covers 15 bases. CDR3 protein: CASRRTSGRVYDTGELFF. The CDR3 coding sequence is TGTGCCAGCAGACGGACTAGCGGGAGGGTGTACGACACCGGGGAGCTGTTTTTT.